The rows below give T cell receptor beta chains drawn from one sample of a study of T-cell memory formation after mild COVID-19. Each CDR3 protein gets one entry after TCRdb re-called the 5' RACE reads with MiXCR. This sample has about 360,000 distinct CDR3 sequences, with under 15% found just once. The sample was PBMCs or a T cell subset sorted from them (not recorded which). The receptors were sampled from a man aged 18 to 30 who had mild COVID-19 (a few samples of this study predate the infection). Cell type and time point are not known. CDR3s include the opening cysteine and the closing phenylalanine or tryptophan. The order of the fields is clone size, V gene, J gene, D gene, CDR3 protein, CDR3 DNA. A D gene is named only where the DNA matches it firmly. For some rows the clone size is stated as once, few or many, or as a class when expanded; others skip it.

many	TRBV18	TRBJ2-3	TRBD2	CASSPLGLAGGPSDTQYF	TGTGCCAGCTCACCACTTGGACTAGCGGGGGGGCCATCAGATACGCAGTATTTT
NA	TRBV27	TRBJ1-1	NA	CASSFGNSGTEAFF	TGTGCCAGCAGTTTCGGGAACAGTGGCACTGAAGCTTTCTTT
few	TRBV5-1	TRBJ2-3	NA	CASSLTGPIGDTQYF	TGCGCCAGCAGCTTAACAGGGCCGATAGGAGATACGCAGTATTTT
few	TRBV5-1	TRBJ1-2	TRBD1	CASSPGQDRGYTF	TGCGCCAGCAGCCCAGGACAGGATAGAGGCTACACCTTC
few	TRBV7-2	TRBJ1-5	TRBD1	CASSWHRGSSNQPQHF	TGTGCCAGCAGCTGGCACAGGGGGAGTAGCAATCAGCCCCAGCATTTT
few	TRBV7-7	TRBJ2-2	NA	CASSQGTPGELFF	TGTGCTAGCAGCCAAGGGACGCCCGGGGAGCTGTTTTTT
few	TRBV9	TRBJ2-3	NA	CASSGTAGFTDTQYF	TGTGCCAGCAGCGGGACAGCAGGGTTCACAGATACGCAGTATTTT
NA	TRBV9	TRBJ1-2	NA	CASSVDGNYGYTF	TGTGCCAGCAGCGTAGATGGAAACTATGGCTACACCTTC
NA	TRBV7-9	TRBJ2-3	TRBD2	CASSLMAGGADTQYF	TGTGCCAGCAGCTTAATGGCGGGGGGAGCAGATACGCAGTATTTT
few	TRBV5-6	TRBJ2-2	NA	CASSLKGQNTGELFF	TGTGCCAGCAGCTTGAAGGGACAGAACACCGGGGAGCTGTTTTTT
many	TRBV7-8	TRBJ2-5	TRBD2	CASSNRPSGETQYF	TGTGCCAGCAGCAACAGGCCTAGCGGGGAGACCCAGTACTTC
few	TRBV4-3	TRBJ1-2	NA	CASSQARRALYGYTF	TGCGCCAGCAGCCAAGCCCGCCGGGCCCTCTATGGCTACACCTTC
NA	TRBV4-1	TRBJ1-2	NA	CASSQGTWGRNYGYTF	TGCGCCAGCAGCCAAGGCACTTGGGGGAGAAACTATGGCTACACCTTC
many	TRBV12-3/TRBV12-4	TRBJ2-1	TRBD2	CASRLTRTSGGTYNEQFF	TGTGCCAGCAGGCTTACCAGGACTAGCGGGGGAACATACAATGAGCAGTTCTTC
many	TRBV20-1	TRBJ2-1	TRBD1	CRIDRVREQFF	TGCAGGATAGACAGGGTTCGAGAGCAGTTCTTC
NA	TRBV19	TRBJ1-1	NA	CASGTSWTEAFF	TGTGCCAGTGGGACGAGTTGGACTGAAGCTTTCTTT
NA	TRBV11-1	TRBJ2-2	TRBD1	CASSSKDRGPVTGELFF	TGTGCCAGCAGCTCCAAGGACAGGGGGCCGGTCACCGGGGAGCTGTTTTTT
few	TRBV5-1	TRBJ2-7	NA	CASSADIADEQYF	TGCGCCAGCAGCGCGGACATTGCCGACGAGCAGTACTTC
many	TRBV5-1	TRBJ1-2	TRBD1	CASSSGGAGGYTF	TGCGCCAGCAGCTCAGGGGGCGCCGGTGGCTACACCTTC
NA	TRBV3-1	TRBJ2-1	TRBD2	CASSPRGLAGGKGREFF	TGTGCCAGCAGCCCTCGGGGGCTAGCGGGGGGCAAGGGCCGCGAGTTCTTC
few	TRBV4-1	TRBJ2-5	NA	CASSQGIVETQYF	TGCGCCAGCAGCCAGGGGATAGTTGAGACCCAGTACTTC
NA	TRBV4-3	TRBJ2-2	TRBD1	CASSPLGTGGPGELFF	TGCGCCAGCAGCCCCCTCGGGACAGGGGGCCCCGGGGAGCTGTTTTTT
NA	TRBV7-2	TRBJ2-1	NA	CASSLARSEQFF	TGTGCCAGCAGCTTAGCGCGGAGCGAGCAGTTCTTC
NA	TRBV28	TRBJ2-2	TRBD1	CASSPLDRENTGELFF	TGTGCCAGCAGTCCCCTCGACAGGGAGAACACCGGGGAGCTGTTTTTT
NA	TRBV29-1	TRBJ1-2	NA	CSVRHAGSYTF	TGCAGCGTCCGACATGCGGGATCCTACACCTTC
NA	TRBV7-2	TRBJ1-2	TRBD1	CASSTRTGGNYGYTF	TGTGCCAGCAGCACCCGGACAGGGGGCAACTATGGCTACACCTTC
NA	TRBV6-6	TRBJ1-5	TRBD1	CASSPSGTGANQPQHF	TGTGCCAGCAGCCCCTCCGGGACAGGGGCCAATCAGCCCCAGCATTTT
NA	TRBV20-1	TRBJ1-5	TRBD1	CSAGSGTGHNQPQHF	TGCAGTGCTGGTTCCGGGACAGGACACAATCAGCCCCAGCATTTT
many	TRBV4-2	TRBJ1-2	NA	CASSHGQNYGYTF	TGTGCCAGCAGCCACGGACAGAACTATGGCTACACCTTC
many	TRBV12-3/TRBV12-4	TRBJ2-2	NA	CASRGAGELFF	TGTGCCAGTCGAGGGGCCGGGGAGCTGTTTTTT
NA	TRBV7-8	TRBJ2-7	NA	CASSLVLGFEFEQYF	TGTGCCAGCAGCTTAGTTTTGGGTTTTGAATTCGAGCAGTACTTC
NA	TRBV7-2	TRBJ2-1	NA	CASSLAGREQFF	TGTGCCAGCAGCTTGGCGGGGAGGGAGCAGTTCTTC